A selection of T cell receptor beta chains follows, all from one sample in a study of blood T cell repertoires in COVID-19. Generated by immunoSEQ multiplex PCR, the TCRdb table keeps only in-frame clones and is missing some. The sample consists of 180,000 or so clones, about 86% of them appearing once. Material: peripheral blood. The receptors were sampled from a man aged 55 to 69 with acute or convalescent COVID-19. Each CDR3 is given with its conserved first and last residue. D genes are given only for firm matches. Clone size is shown for a subset of rows, as once, few, many or a class of expanded clone.

v_call	j_call	clone_size	d_call	cdr3_nt	cdr3_aa
TRBV5-1	TRBJ1-1	.	.	TGCGCCAGCAGCTCCGCCCCGAGTATGAACACTGAAGCTTTCTTT	CASSSAPSMNTEAFF
TRBV14	TRBJ2-1	.	TRBD1	TGTGCCAGCAGCCGGGGGGGACCGGGACAGGGATTACAGCAGTTCTTC	CASSRGGPGQGLQQFF
TRBV28	TRBJ2-2	.	.	TGTGCCAGCACCTCCCCTCCGTCGGGCACCGGGGAGCTGTTTTTT	CASTSPPSGTGELFF
TRBV5-1	TRBJ2-1	.	TRBD2	TGCGCCAGCAGCGCGGGGGGGACCTACAATGAGCAGTTCTTC	CASSAGGTYNEQFF
TRBV2	TRBJ1-6	.	TRBD1	TGTGCCAGCAGTGGAGGGACAGGGGGCAATTCACCCCTCCACTTT	CASSGGTGGNSPLHF
TRBV28	TRBJ2-1	.	TRBD1	TGTGCCAGCAGTTTCCCGGGACAGGGGTCAAATGAGCAGTTCTTC	CASSFPGQGSNEQFF
TRBV10-1	TRBJ2-2	once	TRBD2	TGCGCCAGCCAACTAGCGGGAGGGACCGGGGAGCTGTTTTTT	CASQLAGGTGELFF
TRBV28	TRBJ1-2	once	.	TGTGCCAGCAGTTTGGAGCTGACAGACGACAATGGCTACACCTTC	CASSLELTDDNGYTF
TRBV5-1	TRBJ2-7	.	TRBD1	TGCGCCAGCAGCCCGGGGCAGGGGGCGGCCTACGAGCAGTACTTC	CASSPGQGAAYEQYF
TRBV6-2/TRBV6-3	TRBJ2-3	.	.	TGTGCCAGCAGCCAACGTAGCGGACACCTCGGAGATACGCAGTATTTT	CASSQRSGHLGDTQYF
TRBV11-2	TRBJ2-7	.	TRBD2	TGTGCCAGCAGCACCCGCGGGGGGACCTCCTACGAGCAGTACTTC	CASSTRGGTSYEQYF
TRBV14	TRBJ1-1	once	.	TGTGCCAGCAGCCGGATGGAGGGCACAAACACTGAAGCTTTCTTT	CASSRMEGTNTEAFF
TRBV6-5	TRBJ2-1	.	.	TGTGCCAGCAGTCGCCGGGAGAGCCGGAATGAGCAGTTCTTC	CASSRRESRNEQFF
TRBV15	TRBJ1-2	.	.	TGTGCCACCAGCAGAGATAAATCCGACTATGGCTACACCTTC	CATSRDKSDYGYTF
TRBV7-9	TRBJ2-5	.	.	TGTGCCAGCAGCTTAGACCCAACAGGGAGGGCCCAGTACTTC	CASSLDPTGRAQYF
TRBV4-1	TRBJ2-5	.	TRBD2	TGCGCCAGCAGTGTCGGGACTAGCGACGAAGAGACCCAGTACTTC	CASSVGTSDEETQYF
TRBV6-5	TRBJ1-2	.	.	TGTGCCAGCAGTTACGGCAGGCAAGACTATGGCTACACCTTC	CASSYGRQDYGYTF
TRBV4-2	TRBJ2-7	.	TRBD1	TGTGCCAGCAGCCAGCTCGACAGGGATAACGAGCAGTACTTC	CASSQLDRDNEQYF
TRBV6-1	TRBJ2-1	.	TRBD2	TGTGCCAGCAGTGAGGGACTAGCGGGAGTTTTATTTATGGATGAGCAGTTCTTC	CASSEGLAGVLFMDEQFF
TRBV18	TRBJ2-1	.	TRBD2	TGTGCCAGCTCACCACTGGAACTAGCGTACAATGAGCAGTTCTTC	CASSPLELAYNEQFF
TRBV5-1	TRBJ2-7	.	.	TGCGCCAGCAGCTTGGGTCATCCCTACGAGCAGTACTTC	CASSLGHPYEQYF
TRBV4-1	TRBJ1-1	.	.	TGCGCCAGCAGCCCACGAGGTGGCGGGGACACTGAAGCTTTCTTT	CASSPRGGGDTEAFF
TRBV10-3	TRBJ2-3	.	.	TGTGCCATCAGTGAGTCCCAGAATACGCAGTATTTT	CAISESQNTQYF
TRBV3-1/TRBV3-2	TRBJ2-2	.	.	TGTGCCAGCAGCCAAGATCGGGGTCGAGCCATACCTACCGGGGAGCTGTTTTTT	CASSQDRGRAIPTGELFF
TRBV4-2	TRBJ2-7	.	TRBD2	TGTGCCAGCAGCACACACATGCTAGCGGCCTCCTCCTACGAGCAGTACTTC	CASSTHMLAASSYEQYF
TRBV13	TRBJ2-1	.	.	TGTGCCAGCAGCTTAGCAGTCGATGAGCAGTTCTTC	CASSLAVDEQFF
TRBV24-1	TRBJ2-1	once	TRBD2	TGTGCCACCAGTGATCATCCGGGACTAGCGGGATCTACCTCCTACAATGAGCAGTTCTTC	CATSDHPGLAGSTSYNEQFF
TRBV27	TRBJ1-6	.	TRBD1	TGTGCCAGCAGAAACCAGGGGGCCAGGGATTCACCCCTCCACTTT	CASRNQGARDSPLHF
TRBV28	TRBJ1-2	.	.	TGTGCCAGCAGTCGGGGGAACTATGGCTACACCTTC	CASSRGNYGYTF
TRBV28	TRBJ2-1	.	.	TGTGCCAGCAGTGGGTCTCTAGGGGCCTACAATGAGCAGTTCTTC	CASSGSLGAYNEQFF
TRBV5-6	TRBJ2-7	.	TRBD2	TGTGCCAGCAGCTTGAGCGGGGCCCGCTACGAGCAGTACTTC	CASSLSGARYEQYF
TRBV19	TRBJ1-5	.	TRBD1	TGTGCCAGTAGGCTTCGGGACAGGGATCAGCCCCAGCATTTT	CASRLRDRDQPQHF
TRBV4-2	TRBJ2-7	.	TRBD2	TGTGCCAGCAGCCAGCTTAGCGGGAGCTCTTTCGAGCAGTACTTC	CASSQLSGSSFEQYF